One and the same sample provided the 20 T cell receptor beta chains below, sequenced in a study of siplizumab effects on memory and regulatory T cells. Produced via immunoSEQ multiplex PCR; TCRdb's table is partial and in-frame only. The sample has about 48,000 clones; about 90% are singletons. The source material was naive CD8+ T cells sorted from blood. The source of these receptors is a human donor in good health.

The CDR3 spells CASSPDKGLARGEQFF. The CDR3 coding sequence is TGCGCCAGCAGCCCCGATAAGGGACTAGCTCGCGGTGAGCAGTTCTTC. The chain carries TRBV4-1 and TRBJ2-1, with TRBD2 identical over 9 bases. The CDR3 consists of 16 residues. CDR1 is MGHRA and CDR2 is YSYEKL in the germline V gene. Unmatched junction bases numbered 13, after V lost 4 bases and J lost 9 bases.

In this sample, this clone turned up once. V and J are TRBV14 and TRBJ2-7, with D tentatively TRBD1 or TRBD2 (6 bases each). This CDR3 has 14 residues. Looked up from germline, CDR1 is SGHDN and CDR2 is FVKESK. Trimming took off 0 bases at V and 6 bases at J, with 12 bases between the two ends. DNA of the CDR3: TGTGCCAGCAGCCAAGATGAGGAGGGGGTCGAGCAGTACTTC. This codes for CASSQDEEGVEQYF.

CDR3 protein: CASSFRVTEAFF. The CDR3 DNA reads as TGTGCCAGCAGCTTCAGGGTCACTGAAGCTTTCTTT. The chain links TRBV7-2 to TRBJ1-1, with a tentative D call TRBD1 (5 bases). The CDR3 has 12 amino acids. V was cut by 3 bases and J by 4 bases, with 6 bases left in between. The germline gives CDR1 SGHTA, CDR2 FQGNSA.

The chain joins TRBV12-5 to TRBJ2-7; D is possibly TRBD2 (7 bases). The V and J ends lost 6 bases and 4 bases respectively, with 25 bases between them. The CDR3 runs 17 residues. Per the germline V gene, CDR1 is LGHNT and CDR2 is FRNRAP. DNA for the CDR3: TGTGCTAGTGGATTGCCCCCAGGGGAGGGCCTGGGTTACGAGCAGTACTTC. Amino acids: CASGLPPGEGLGYEQYF.

The chain is built from TRBV11-2 and TRBJ2-7; 9 positions agree with TRBD2. Germline V gives CDR1 SGHAT, CDR2 FQNNGV. The CDR3 loop spans 13 amino acids. Trimming removed 11 bases from V and 0 bases from J; junction bases left unmatched: 5. The chain's CDR3 is CAGKRGDSYEQYF. Written as DNA, the CDR3 is TGTGCCGGAAAGCGGGGGGACTCCTACGAGCAGTACTTC.

The V gene is TRBV7-9, the J gene TRBJ2-2; 10 positions agree with TRBD1. This CDR3 has 16 amino acids. Looked up from germline, CDR1 is SEHNR and CDR2 is FQNEAQ (reference sequence). J was trimmed by 5 bases and V by 4 bases; bases with no gene match: 7. DNA for the CDR3: TGTGCCAGCAGCTCTCGAGGACAGGGGGTAACCGGGGAGCTGTTTTTT. Its protein product is CASSSRGQGVTGELFF.

The chain joins TRBV5-1 to TRBJ2-3, with D tentatively TRBD1 (5 bases). V was shortened by 8 bases and J by 2 bases, with 15 bases between the two germline ends. Germline CDR1 reads SGHRS; CDR2 reads YFSETQ. The CDR3 runs to 14 residues. The CDR3 bases are TGCGCCAGTCGATCAGGGTGGGACACAGATACGCAGTATTTT. It specifies CASRSGWDTDTQYF.

The chain carries TRBV7-6 and TRBJ2-1; 13 bases map to TRBD2. The germline gives CDR1 SGHVS, CDR2 FNYEAQ. CDR3 length: 19 amino acids. The V gene end was trimmed by 4 bases and the J gene end by 5 bases; junction bases not matched to a gene: 14. The CDR3 bases are TGTGCCAGCAGCTACCCCGGGACTAGCGGGAAAGGGGGGCACAATGAGCAGTTCTTC. Translation gives CASSYPGTSGKGGHNEQFF.

The chain uses TRBV6-6 and TRBJ2-3, with D perhaps TRBD1 (6 bases). V was pared by 3 bases and J by 0 bases, with 10 bases between. Germline values: CDR1 MNHNY, CDR2 SVGAGI (reference sequence). This CDR3 region has 15 residues. This chain's CDR3 is CASSYPRGSTDTQYF. The CDR3 DNA sequence: TGTGCCAGCAGTTATCCCAGGGGCAGCACAGATACGCAGTATTTT.

The rearrangement uses TRBV4-1 and TRBJ2-7; 7 positions agree with TRBD2. The CDR3 is 15 amino acids. Trimming removed 1 base from V and 3 bases from J; junction bases left unmatched: 6. Germline lookup yields CDR1 MGHRA and CDR2 YSYEKL. The chain's CDR3 is CASSQVLAPDYEQYF. Here the CDR3 DNA reads TGCGCCAGCAGCCAAGTACTAGCGCCCGACTACGAGCAGTACTTC.

The V gene is TRBV5-8, the J gene TRBJ1-1; D remains ambiguous. Looked up from germline, CDR1 is SGHTS and CDR2 is YDEGEE. The V gene lost 4 bases and the J gene lost 3 bases, with 19 bases spanning the gap. The CDR3 runs to 16 residues. The CDR3 is CASSQGSRPLHTEAFF. Written as DNA, the CDR3 is TGTGCCAGCAGCCAAGGTAGTAGGCCTTTGCACACTGAAGCTTTCTTT.

This clone appeared a few times. The rearrangement links TRBV7-9 to TRBJ2-7, with D perhaps matching TRBD1 or TRBD2 (5 bases each). CDR1 is SEHNR and CDR2 is FQNEAQ in the germline V gene (reference sequence). The germline V and J ends were trimmed by 0 bases and 0 bases, with 6 bases remaining between them. The CDR3 loop spans 14 amino acids. The chain's CDR3 is CASSLAGDSYEQYF. The CDR3 DNA reads as TGTGCCAGCAGCTTAGCGGGGGACTCCTACGAGCAGTACTTC.

The rearrangement links TRBV19 to TRBJ1-1; perhaps TRBD1 as D (6 bases). CDR1 and CDR2 (germline): LNHDA, SQIVND (reference sequence). Between the trimmed V and J ends, which lost 5 bases and 1 base, there was a span of 11 bases. This CDR3 region has 14 residues. As DNA, the CDR3 is TGTGCCAGTAGTCTACAGGGTACGAACACTGAAGCTTTCTTT. This gives the protein CASSLQGTNTEAFF.

The V and J genes are TRBV6-1 and TRBJ1-3; D is undetermined. This CDR3 is built from 14 residues. Germline CDR1 MNHNS, CDR2 SASEGT. Deletions cut 2 bases from V and 0 bases from J, with 5 bases between. The CDR3 spells CASSERGSGNTIYF. CDR3 coding DNA: TGTGCCAGCAGTGAACGGGGCTCTGGAAACACCATATATTTT.

V gene TRBV5-4 combines with J gene TRBJ2-2, with a tentative D call TRBD2 (6 bases). CDR1 is SGHNT and CDR2 is YYREEE in the germline V gene (reference sequence). The CDR3 totals 16 residues. V lost 1 base to trimming and J lost 7 bases, with 17 bases between them. The CDR3: CASSLRGMGVDGELFF. The CDR3 nucleotides are TGTGCCAGCAGCTTGCGGGGGATGGGGGTTGACGGGGAGCTGTTTTTT.

This clone has only a few counts. The chain employs TRBV6-4 and TRBJ1-2; 9 bases map to TRBD1. Germline V lookup: CDR1 MRHNA, CDR2 SNTAGT. The length of the CDR3 is 14 residues. The V segment lost 3 bases and the J segment 5 bases; nucleotides outside the gene matches: 4. The CDR3, as DNA: TGTGCCAGCAGTGATTCCGGGACAGGGTATGGCTACACCTTC. Its protein product is CASSDSGTGYGYTF.

This chain's CDR3 is CSASLGGEQFF. The DNA of the CDR3 is TGCAGTGCTAGTTTGGGGGGTGAGCAGTTCTTC. The chain combines TRBV20-1 with TRBJ2-1; maybe TRBD2 (6 bases). The V gene's germline CDR1 is DFQATT and CDR2 SNEGSKA (reference sequence). The CDR3 loop spans 11 amino acids. The V and J ends lost 3 bases and 9 bases respectively, with 9 bases between them.

The chain carries TRBV27 and TRBJ2-1; 12 nucleotides line up with TRBD2. Germline CDR1 and CDR2: MNHEY and SMNVEV (reference sequence). J lost 4 bases, V lost 5 bases, and 3 bases had no gene match. The CDR3 has 15 amino acids. CDR3 DNA sequence: TGTGCCAGCAGTCCCGGGACTAGCGGGTACAATGAGCAGTTCTTC. Translating gives CASSPGTSGYNEQFF.

The chain joins TRBV27 to TRBJ2-3, with 15 bases lining up with TRBD2. J lost 5 bases, V lost 4 bases, and 1 base had no gene match. This CDR3 has 15 amino acids. Germline CDR1 is MNHEY and CDR2 is SMNVEV (reference sequence). The CDR3 DNA is TGTGCCAGCAGTTGGGGACTAGCGGGAGGAGATACGCAGTATTTT. Translating gives CASSWGLAGGDTQYF.

This chain joins TRBV4-1 and TRBJ1-2; maybe TRBD1 (6 bases). From germline, CDR1 is MGHRA and CDR2 YSYEKL. V lost 0 bases, J lost 4 bases, and 12 bases lay in between. CDR3 size: 15 residues. The CDR3 coding sequence is TGCGCCAGCAGCCAAGAAGGGGAGGGGGTCTATGGCTACACCTTC. It translates to CASSQEGEGVYGYTF.